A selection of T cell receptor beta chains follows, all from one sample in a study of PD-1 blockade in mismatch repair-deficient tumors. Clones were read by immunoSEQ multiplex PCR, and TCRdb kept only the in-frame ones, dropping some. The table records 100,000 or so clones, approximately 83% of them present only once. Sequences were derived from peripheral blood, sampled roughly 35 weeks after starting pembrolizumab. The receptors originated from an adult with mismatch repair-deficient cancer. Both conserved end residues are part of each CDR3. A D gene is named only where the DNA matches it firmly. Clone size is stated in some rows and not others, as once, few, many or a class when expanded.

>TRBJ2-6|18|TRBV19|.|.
CASTAEVTMRSGANVLTF
TGTGCCAGTACGGCCGAGGTTACTATGAGGTCTGGGGCCAACGTCCTGACTTTC
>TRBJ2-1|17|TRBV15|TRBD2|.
CATSRDRGAGVSDEQFF
TGTGCCACCAGCAGAGATCGAGGAGCGGGAGTAAGCGATGAGCAGTTCTTC
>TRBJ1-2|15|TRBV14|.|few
CASSQSRGRGYGYTF
TGTGCCAGCAGCCAGAGCAGGGGCAGAGGCTATGGCTACACCTTC
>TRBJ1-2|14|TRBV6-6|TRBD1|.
CASSYDRVSYGYTF
TGTGCCAGCAGTTACGACAGGGTGAGCTATGGCTACACCTTC
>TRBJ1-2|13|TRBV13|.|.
CASSEGSYYGYTF
TGTGCCAGCAGCGAGGGATCCTACTATGGCTACACCTTC
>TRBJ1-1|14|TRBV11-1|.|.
CASSPQTANTEAFF
TGTGCCAGCAGCCCGCAGACAGCGAACACTGAAGCTTTCTTT
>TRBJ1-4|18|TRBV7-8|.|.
CASSTRGRRVATNEKLFF
TGTGCCAGCAGCACTAGGGGACGCCGAGTTGCAACTAATGAAAAACTGTTTTTT
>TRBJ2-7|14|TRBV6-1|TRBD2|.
CASSEALAVYEQYF
TGTGCCAGCAGTGAAGCGCTAGCGGTCTACGAGCAGTACTTC
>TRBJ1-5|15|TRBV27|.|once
CASSLDSGRLKAQHF
TGTGCCAGCAGTTTAGATTCAGGGAGATTAAAAGCCCAGCATTTT
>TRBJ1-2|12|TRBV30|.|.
CAWSVTAYGYTF
TGTGCCTGGAGTGTTACGGCCTATGGCTACACCTTC
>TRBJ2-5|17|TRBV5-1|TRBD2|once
CASSEQTSGSLGETQYF
TGCGCCAGCAGCGAGCAGACTAGCGGGAGCCTGGGGGAGACCCAGTACTTC
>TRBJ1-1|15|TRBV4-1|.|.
CASSPRGGTNTEAFF
TGCGCCAGCAGCCCCCGGGGAGGGACGAACACTGAAGCTTTCTTT
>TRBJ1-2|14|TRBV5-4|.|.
CASSLYEGSYGYTF
TGTGCCAGCAGCTTATATGAGGGAAGCTATGGCTACACCTTC
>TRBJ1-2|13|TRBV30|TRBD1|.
CAWGTQGEGGYTF
TGTGCCTGGGGAACGCAGGGGGAAGGCGGCTACACCTTC
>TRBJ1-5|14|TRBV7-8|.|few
CASSLSGENQPQHF
TGTGCCAGCAGCTTATCAGGGGAAAATCAGCCCCAGCATTTT
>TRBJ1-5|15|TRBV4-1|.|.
CASSQVSRSNQPQHF
TGCGCCAGCAGCCAAGTTTCAAGAAGCAATCAGCCCCAGCATTTT
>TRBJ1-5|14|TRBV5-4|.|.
CASSLSPQGQPQHF
TGTGCCAGCAGCTTGTCGCCCCAGGGGCAGCCCCAGCATTTT
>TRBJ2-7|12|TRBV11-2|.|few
CASTWTDYEQYF
TGTGCCAGCACCTGGACAGACTACGAGCAGTACTTC
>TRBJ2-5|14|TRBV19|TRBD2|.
CASSIGGGLETQYF
TGTGCCAGTAGTATAGGGGGGGGTCTAGAGACCCAGTACTTC
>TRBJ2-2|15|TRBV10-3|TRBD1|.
CAISAGTANTGELFF
TGTGCCATCAGCGCCGGGACAGCGAACACCGGGGAGCTGTTTTTT
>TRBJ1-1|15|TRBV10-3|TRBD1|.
CATATVTGVNTEAFF
TGTGCCACCGCTACGGTTACAGGGGTGAACACTGAAGCTTTCTTT
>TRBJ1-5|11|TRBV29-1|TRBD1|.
CSVYPGDRLYF
TGCAGCGTCTACCCTGGGGACAGGTTATATTTT
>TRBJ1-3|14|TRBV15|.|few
CATSRGRDGNTIYF
TGTGCCACCAGCAGAGGCAGGGATGGAAACACCATATATTTT
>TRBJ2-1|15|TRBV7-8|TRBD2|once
CASSQLAVGGNEQFF
TGTGCCAGCAGCCAGCTAGCCGTGGGGGGGAATGAGCAGTTCTTC
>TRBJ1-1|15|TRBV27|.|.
CASSLRSRGDTEAFF
TGTGCCAGCAGTTTACGTTCCAGGGGAGACACTGAAGCTTTCTTT
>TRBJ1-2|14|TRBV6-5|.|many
CASRRRGLTYGYTF
TGTGCCAGCAGACGCCGGGGTCTCACCTATGGCTACACCTTC
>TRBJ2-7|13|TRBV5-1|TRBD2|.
CASSLGTSVEQYF
TGCGCCAGCAGCTTGGGGACTAGCGTTGAGCAGTACTTC
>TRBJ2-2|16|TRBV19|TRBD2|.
CASNPSGSGGTGELFF
TGTGCCAGTAATCCTAGCGGGAGCGGAGGCACCGGGGAGCTGTTTTTT
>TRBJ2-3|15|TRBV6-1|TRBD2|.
CASRMSGSGTDTQYF
TGTGCCAGCAGGATGAGCGGGAGCGGAACAGATACGCAGTATTTT
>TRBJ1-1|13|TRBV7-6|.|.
CASSLQGPTEAFF
TGTGCCAGCAGCTTACAGGGACCTACTGAAGCTTTCTTT
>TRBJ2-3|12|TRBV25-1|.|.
CASSDLADTQYF
TGTGCCAGCAGTGACCTAGCAGATACGCAGTATTTT
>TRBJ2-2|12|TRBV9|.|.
CASSVRVGELFF
TGTGCCAGCAGCGTTAGAGTCGGGGAGCTGTTTTTT
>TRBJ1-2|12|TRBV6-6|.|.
CASSYLDYGYTF
TGTGCCAGCAGTTACCTCGACTATGGCTACACCTTC
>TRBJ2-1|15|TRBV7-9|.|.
CASSAPGAPSNEQFF
TGTGCCAGCAGCGCTCCGGGCGCCCCCTCCAATGAGCAGTTCTTC
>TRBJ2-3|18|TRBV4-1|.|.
CASSQVMALGLSTDTQYF
TGCGCCAGCAGCCAAGTAATGGCACTAGGGTTGTCCACAGATACGCAGTATTTT
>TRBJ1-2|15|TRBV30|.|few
CAWSTKTAANYGYTF
TGTGCCTGGAGTACCAAGACCGCTGCTAACTATGGCTACACCTTC
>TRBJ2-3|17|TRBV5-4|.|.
CASSLLGAGGSTDTQYF
TGTGCCAGCAGCTTGCTTGGAGCTGGTGGGAGCACAGATACGCAGTATTTT
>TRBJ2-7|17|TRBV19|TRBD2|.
CASSIVALAGTSYEQYF
TGTGCCAGTAGTATAGTGGCACTAGCGGGCACATCCTACGAGCAGTACTTC
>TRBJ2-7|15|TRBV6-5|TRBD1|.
CASSWGTGGSYEQYF
TGTGCCAGCAGTTGGGGGACAGGGGGCTCCTACGAGCAGTACTTC
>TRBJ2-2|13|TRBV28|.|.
CASSLRGDGELFF
TGTGCCAGCAGTTTAAGGGGGGACGGGGAGCTGTTTTTT
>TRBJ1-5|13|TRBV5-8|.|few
CASSASVGQPQHF
TGTGCCAGCAGCGCCTCAGTCGGTCAGCCCCAGCATTTT
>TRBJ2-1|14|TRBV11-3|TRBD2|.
CASSLDSGNNEQFF
TGTGCCAGCAGCTTAGATAGCGGGAACAATGAGCAGTTCTTC
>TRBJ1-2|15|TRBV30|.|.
CAWSPNIGTNYGYTF
TGTGCCTGGAGTCCGAATATCGGGACAAACTATGGCTACACCTTC
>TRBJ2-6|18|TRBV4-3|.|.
CASSQLTGPNSGANVLTF
TGCGCCAGCAGCCAATTAACAGGGCCTAACTCTGGGGCCAACGTCCTGACTTTC
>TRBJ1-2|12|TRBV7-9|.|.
CATNPTTGGYTF
TGTGCAACTAATCCCACAACGGGAGGCTACACCTTC
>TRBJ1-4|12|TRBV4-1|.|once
CASSHPYEKLFF
TGCGCCAGCAGCCATCCCTATGAAAAACTGTTTTTT